This T cell receptor (beta chain) was captured in a study of blood T cell repertoires in COVID-19. Some clones are missing from TCRdb's copy, which holds only in-frame ones; the method was immunoSEQ multiplex PCR. The data contain around 42,000 clones, about four fifths of them singletons. V lost 2 bases and J lost 6, with 11 bases in between. CDR3 size: 14 residues. Germline CDR1 LGHNA, CDR2 YNFKEQ. The chain employs TRBV4-2 and TRBJ1-5, with D unclear. Sequenced material: peripheral blood. The receptor's source is a woman older than 75 with acute or convalescent COVID-19. The CDR3 DNA follows: TGTGCCAGCAGCCAACCGGGCGGGGTTCAGCCCCAGCATTTT. Translated: CASSQPGGVQPQHF.